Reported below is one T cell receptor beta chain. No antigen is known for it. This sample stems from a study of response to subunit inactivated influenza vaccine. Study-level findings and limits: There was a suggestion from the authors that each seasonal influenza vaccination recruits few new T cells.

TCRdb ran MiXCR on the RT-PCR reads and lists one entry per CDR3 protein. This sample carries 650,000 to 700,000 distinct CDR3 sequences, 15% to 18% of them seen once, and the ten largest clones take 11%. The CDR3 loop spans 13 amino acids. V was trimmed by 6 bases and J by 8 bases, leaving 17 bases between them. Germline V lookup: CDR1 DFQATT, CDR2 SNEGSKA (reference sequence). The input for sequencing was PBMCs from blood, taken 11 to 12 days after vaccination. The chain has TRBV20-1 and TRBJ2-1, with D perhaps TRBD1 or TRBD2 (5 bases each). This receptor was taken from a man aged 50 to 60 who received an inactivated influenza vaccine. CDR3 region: CSAPEGREHEQFF. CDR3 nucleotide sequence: TGCAGTGCCCCCGAGGGCAGGGAGCATGAGCAGTTCTTC.